The 14 T cell receptor delta chains reported below all come from one sample, sequenced in a study of gamma-delta chains in newborns, infants, children. TCRdb applied CATT to the reads for clone calling. Of approximately 900 delta-chain clones listed, 1.6% are singletons. Sample: blood. Receptor source: a child in good health.

By frequency in the sample, this clone is hyperexpanded. In the same sample, other DNA sequences code for this CDR3. The chain is built from TRDV2 and TRDJ1; TRDD3 matches at 8 bases. The trim removed 0 bases at V and 0 bases at J, leaving 5 bases unmatched. CDR3 length: 16 amino acids. Germline loops: CDR1 GEAIGNYY, CDR2 EKD. As DNA, the CDR3 is TGTGCCTGTGACACCCTGGGGGAGAGGTACACCGATAAACTCATCTTT. This translates into CACDTLGERYTDKLIF.

Points on this clone: Given a far larger clone just one base away, this is likely a sequencing read error. Other DNA variants within this sample encode the same CDR3. The rearrangement uses TRDV2 and TRDJ2; 13 positions match TRDD3. In germline, CDR1 is GEAIGNYY, CDR2 EKD. Unmatched junction bases numbered 7, after V lost 0 bases and J lost 4 bases. The CDR3 length is 18 residues. The CDR3 protein is CACDTVQLGDTPTAQLFF. The CDR3 DNA reads TGTGCCTGTGACACCGTACAACTGGGGGATACGCCGACAGCACAACTCTTCTTT.

Concerning this clone: TCRdb's protein for this DNA is that of a much larger clone and differs from the translation at residue 16, likely a read error; the protein shown is the DNA translation. The genes are TRDV2 and TRDJ3, with 7 bases aligning to TRDD3. The germline V gene has CDR1 GEAIGNYY and CDR2 EKD. This CDR3 has 18 amino acids. The CDR3 nucleotides read TGTGCCTGTGACACCGTGGGGGAAAGCTCCTGGGACACCCGACAGACGTTTTTC. It is translated as CACDTVGESSWDTRQTFF.

As regards this clone: A read error likely explains why the TCRdb protein, taken from a much larger clone, differs from this DNA's translation at residue 15; the protein shown is translated from the DNA. The gene calls are TRDV2 and TRDJ3; TRDD3 is a possible D gene (5 bases). CDR3 size: 18 residues. Germline CDR1 reads GEAIGNYY; CDR2 reads EKD. CDR3 residues: CACDTAWESSWDTRRMFF. Here the CDR3 DNA reads TGTGCCTGTGACACAGCTTGGGAAAGCTCCTGGGACACCCGACGGATGTTTTTC.

Points on this clone: Translating this DNA gives a protein that differs at residue 12 from the TCRdb one, which belongs to a much larger clone; a read error is likely, and the protein shown is this translation. The identical CDR3 is also encoded by other nucleotide sequences in the sample. The V gene is TRDV1, the J gene TRDJ1; TRDD2 matches at 9 bases. This CDR3 contains 16 residues. The germline V gene has CDR1 TSWWSYY and CDR2 QGS. J gave up 8 bases and V 4 bases, and 14 bases lay outside the gene matches. CDR3 sequence (DNA): TGTGCTCTTGGGGTCCCTTCCTACGCCACGCGCTGCAAACTCATCTTT. Translating gives CALGVPSYATRCKLIF.

To note about this clone: A far larger clone is off by one base, so a read error is likely. This same CDR3 is encoded by further DNA sequences in the sample. The V and J genes are TRDV1 and TRDJ1; tentatively, D is TRDD3 (6 bases). The germline V and J ends were trimmed by 2 bases and 3 bases, with 13 bases remaining between them. The CDR3 consists of 15 residues. Germline assignment: CDR1 TSWWSYY and CDR2 QGS. Written as DNA, the CDR3 is TGTGCTCTTGGGGAAGGCGGTGGATACCCCGATAAACTCATCTTT. It is translated as CALGEGGGYPDKLIF.

A word on this clone: With a much larger clone just one base away, this may be a read error. The sample holds other DNA sequences that translate to the same CDR3. The genes are TRDV1 and TRDJ1; TRDD3 agrees at 9 bases. CDR1 and CDR2 from the germline V gene are TSWWSYY and QGS. The CDR3 sequence is 22 residues long. CDR3 sequence: CALGERASYLTGGPLYTDKLIF. In DNA form, the CDR3 reads TGTGCCCTTGGGGAACGTGCGTCCTACTTGACTGGGGGACCCTTGTACACCGATAAACTCATCTTT.

As for this clone: Only one base separates this from a far larger clonotype, so it likely reflects a read error. V usage is TRDV1 and J usage is TRDJ1; 12 bases match TRDD3. Germline V gene lookup returns CDR1 TSWWSYY and CDR2 QGS. This CDR3 has 22 amino acids. CDR3 loop: CALGDLASSYWGILAYTDKRIF. CDR3 in DNA: TGTGCTCTTGGGGACCTCGCCTCCTCGTACTGGGGGATACTTGCTTACACCGATAAACGCATCTTT.

This clone was seen more than once but under ten times. The translation of this DNA and the TCRdb protein of a much larger clone differ at residue 12, probably owing to a read error; the protein shown here is translated from the DNA. The chain is built from TRDV1 and TRDJ1, with 9 positions matching TRDD2. The CDR3 has 16 amino acids. Trimming removed 4 bases from V and 8 bases from J; junction bases left unmatched: 14. Germline assignment: CDR1 TSWWSYY and CDR2 QGS. The CDR3 region is CALGVPSYATRDKLIF. The CDR3 DNA reads TGTGCTCTTGGGGTCCCTTCCTACGCCACGCGCGACAAACTCATCTTT.

In the case of this clone: This DNA's translation differs at residue 18 from TCRdb's protein, which comes from a much larger clone; a read error is likely, and the protein shown is translated from the DNA. The chain uses TRDV2 and TRDJ1; 13 bases line up with TRDD3. The germline V gene has CDR1 GEAIGNYY and CDR2 EKD. The CDR3 loop spans 19 amino acids. In nucleotides, the CDR3 is TGTGCCTGTGACATGGTCCCTAGTACTGGGGGATACGACACCGATAAACTCACCTTT. Translated, it gives CACDMVPSTGGYDTDKLTF.

This clone has more than one count but fewer than ten. The protein given by TCRdb reflects a much larger clone and differs at residue 4 from this DNA's translation, likely from a read error; the protein shown is the DNA's translation. CDR3 nucleotide sequence: TGTGCCTGTAACGAAATTACTGGGGGTAAGACCCGACAGATGTTTTTC. Its translation: CACNEITGGKTRQMFF. The chain is built from TRDV2 and TRDJ3; 8 nucleotides agree with TRDD3. This CDR3 has 16 residues. V trimming: 6 bases; J trimming: 10 bases; junction bases outside the gene matches: 13. The V gene's germline CDR1 is GEAIGNYY and CDR2 EKD.

This clone was observed a handful of times. It differs at one base from a far larger clone, so likely a read error. Other DNA sequences in the sample encode the same CDR3. V and J are TRDV2 and TRDJ1; TRDD3 matches at 11 bases. This CDR3 has 17 amino acids. The V gene's germline CDR1 is GEAIGNYY and CDR2 EKD. The V gene end was trimmed by 8 bases and the J gene end by 3 bases; junction bases not matched to a gene: 16. This CDR3 is CASTKAYWGILADKLIF. The DNA of the CDR3 is TGTGCCTCCACAAAGGCCTACTGGGGGATATTGGCCGATAAACTCATCTTT.

The chain carries TRDV2 and TRDJ1; 8 nucleotides line up with TRDD3. Germline-derived CDR1 and CDR2 are GEAIGNYY and EKD. This CDR3 is built from 14 residues. The V gene end was trimmed by 6 bases and the J gene end by 0 bases; junction bases not matched to a gene: 5. For the CDR3, the DNA is TGTGCCTGTTTGAAACTGGGGGACACCGATAAACTCATCTTT. Its translation is CACLKLGDTDKLIF.

As for this clone: A far larger clone lies a single base away; this is likely a read error. In the same sample, other DNA sequences code for this CDR3. The V gene is TRDV2, the J gene TRDJ1, with a weak D call TRDD3 (5 bases). Germline CDR1 GEAIGNYY, CDR2 EKD. The V gene lost 1 base and the J gene lost 0 bases, with 17 bases spanning the gap. This CDR3 spans 17 amino acids. The CDR3 loop reads CACDTVGGGPYTDKLIF. Here the CDR3 DNA reads TGTGCCTGTGACACGGTTGGCGGGGGCCCGTACACCGATAAACTCATCTTT.